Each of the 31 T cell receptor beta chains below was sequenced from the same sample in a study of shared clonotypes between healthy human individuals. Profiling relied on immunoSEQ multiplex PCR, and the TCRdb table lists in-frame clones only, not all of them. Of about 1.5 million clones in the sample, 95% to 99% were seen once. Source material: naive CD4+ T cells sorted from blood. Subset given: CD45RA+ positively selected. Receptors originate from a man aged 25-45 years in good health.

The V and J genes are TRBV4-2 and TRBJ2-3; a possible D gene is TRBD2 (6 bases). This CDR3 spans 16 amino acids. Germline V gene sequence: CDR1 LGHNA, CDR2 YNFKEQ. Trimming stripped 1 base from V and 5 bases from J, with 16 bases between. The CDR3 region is CASSQASGDAGDTQYF. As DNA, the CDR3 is TGTGCCAGCAGCCAAGCTTCGGGAGACGCGGGAGATACGCAGTATTTT.

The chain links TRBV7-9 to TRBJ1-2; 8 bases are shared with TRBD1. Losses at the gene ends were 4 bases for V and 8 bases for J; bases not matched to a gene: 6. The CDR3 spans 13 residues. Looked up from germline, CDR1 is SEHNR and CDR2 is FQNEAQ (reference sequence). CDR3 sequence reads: CASSSQGGSGYTF. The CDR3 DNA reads TGTGCCAGCAGCTCACAGGGGGGGTCCGGCTACACCTTC. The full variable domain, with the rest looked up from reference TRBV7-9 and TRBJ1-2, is DTGVSQNPRHKITKRGQNVTFRCDPISEHNRLYWYRQTLGQGPEFLTYFQNEAQLEKSRLLSDRFSAERPKGSFSTLEIQRTEQGDSAMYLCASSSQGGSGYTFGSGTRLTVV.

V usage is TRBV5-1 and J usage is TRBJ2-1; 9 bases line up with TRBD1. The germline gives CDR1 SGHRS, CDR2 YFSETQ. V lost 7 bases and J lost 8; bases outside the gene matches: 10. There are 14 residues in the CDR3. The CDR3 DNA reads TGCGCCAGCCGACCGGACAGGGGAGTCGATGAGCAGTTCTTC. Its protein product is CASRPDRGVDEQFF.

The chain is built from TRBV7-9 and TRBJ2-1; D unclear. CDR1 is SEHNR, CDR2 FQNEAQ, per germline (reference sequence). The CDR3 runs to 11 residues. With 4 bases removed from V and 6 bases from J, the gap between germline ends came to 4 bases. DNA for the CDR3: TGTGCCAGCAGCTCGTCCAATGAGCAGTTCTTC. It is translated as CASSSSNEQFF.

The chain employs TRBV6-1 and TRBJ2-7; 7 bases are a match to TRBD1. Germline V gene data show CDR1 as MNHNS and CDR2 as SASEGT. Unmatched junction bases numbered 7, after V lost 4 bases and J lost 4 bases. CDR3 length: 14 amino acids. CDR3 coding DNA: TGTGCCAGCAGTGCGAACAGGGGCCCTTACGAGCAGTACTTC. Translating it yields CASSANRGPYEQYF.

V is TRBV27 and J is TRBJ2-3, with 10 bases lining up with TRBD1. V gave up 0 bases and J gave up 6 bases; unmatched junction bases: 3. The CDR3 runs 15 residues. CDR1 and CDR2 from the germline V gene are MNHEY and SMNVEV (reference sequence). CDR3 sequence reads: CASSLSTGGWDTQYF. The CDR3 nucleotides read TGTGCCAGCAGTTTATCGACAGGGGGCTGGGATACGCAGTATTTT.

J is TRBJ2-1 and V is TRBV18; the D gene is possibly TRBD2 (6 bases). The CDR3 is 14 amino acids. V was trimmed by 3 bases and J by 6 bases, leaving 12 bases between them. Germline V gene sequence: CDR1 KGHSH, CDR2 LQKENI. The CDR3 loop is CASSPPGGTNEQFF. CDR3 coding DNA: TGTGCCAGCTCACCTCCAGGAGGGACCAATGAGCAGTTCTTC.

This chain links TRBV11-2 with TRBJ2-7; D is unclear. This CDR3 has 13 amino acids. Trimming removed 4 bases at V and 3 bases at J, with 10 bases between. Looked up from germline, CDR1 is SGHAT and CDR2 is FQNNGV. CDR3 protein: CASSSTLLYEQYF. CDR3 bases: TGTGCCAGCAGCTCCACCCTACTCTACGAGCAGTACTTC.

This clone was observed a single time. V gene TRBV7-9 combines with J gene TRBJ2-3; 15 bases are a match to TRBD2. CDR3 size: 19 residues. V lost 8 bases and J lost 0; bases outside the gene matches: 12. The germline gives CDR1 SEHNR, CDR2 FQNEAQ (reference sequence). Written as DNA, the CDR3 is TGTGCCAGCGGTCGAAGGGGACTAGCGGGAGGTTACAGCACAGATACGCAGTATTTT. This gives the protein CASGRRGLAGGYSTDTQYF. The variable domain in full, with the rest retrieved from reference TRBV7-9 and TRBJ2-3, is DTGVSQNPRHKITKRGQNVTFRCDPISEHNRLYWYRQTLGQGPEFLTYFQNEAQLEKSRLLSDRFSAERPKGSFSTLEIQRTEQGDSAMYLCASGRRGLAGGYSTDTQYFGPGTRLTVL.

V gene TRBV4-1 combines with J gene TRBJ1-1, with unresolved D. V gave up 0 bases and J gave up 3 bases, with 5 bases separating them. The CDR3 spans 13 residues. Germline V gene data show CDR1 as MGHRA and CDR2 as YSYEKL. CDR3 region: CASSQEPDTEAFF. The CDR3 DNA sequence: TGCGCCAGCAGCCAAGAACCCGACACTGAAGCTTTCTTT.

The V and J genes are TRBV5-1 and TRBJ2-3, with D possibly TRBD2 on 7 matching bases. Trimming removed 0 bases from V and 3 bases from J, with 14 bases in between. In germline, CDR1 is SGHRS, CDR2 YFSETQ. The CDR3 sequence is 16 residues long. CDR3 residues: CASSLVSRGGTDTQYF. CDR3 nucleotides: TGCGCCAGCAGCTTGGTTTCAAGGGGGGGAACAGATACGCAGTATTTT.

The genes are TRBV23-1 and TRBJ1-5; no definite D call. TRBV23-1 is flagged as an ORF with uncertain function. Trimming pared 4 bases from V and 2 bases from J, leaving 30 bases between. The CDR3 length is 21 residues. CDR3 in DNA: TGCGCCAGCAGTCGTCGCCGCCCATCCCAACATAACTTGTTAGGCAATCAGCCCCAGCATTTT. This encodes CASSRRRPSQHNLLGNQPQHF.

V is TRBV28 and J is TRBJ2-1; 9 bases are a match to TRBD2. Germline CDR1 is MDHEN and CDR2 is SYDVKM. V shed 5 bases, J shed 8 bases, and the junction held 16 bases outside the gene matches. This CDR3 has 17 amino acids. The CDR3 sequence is CASSPHLGLASVYEQFF. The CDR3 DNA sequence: TGTGCCAGCAGTCCTCACCTAGGACTAGCGTCAGTTTATGAGCAGTTCTTC.

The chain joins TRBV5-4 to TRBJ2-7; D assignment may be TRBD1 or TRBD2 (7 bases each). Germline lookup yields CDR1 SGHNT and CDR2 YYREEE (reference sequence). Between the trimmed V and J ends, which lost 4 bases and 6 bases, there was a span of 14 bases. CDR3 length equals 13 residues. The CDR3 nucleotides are TGTGCCAGCAGCCTTCCCAGGGGGGGCGAGCAGTACTTC. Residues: CASSLPRGGEQYF. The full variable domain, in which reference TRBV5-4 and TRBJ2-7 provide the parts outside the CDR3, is ETGVTQSPTHLIKTRGQQVTLRCSSQSGHNTVSWYQQALGQGPQFIFQYYREEENGRGNFPPRFSGLQFPNYSSELNVNALELDDSALYLCASSLPRGGEQYFGPGTRLTVT.

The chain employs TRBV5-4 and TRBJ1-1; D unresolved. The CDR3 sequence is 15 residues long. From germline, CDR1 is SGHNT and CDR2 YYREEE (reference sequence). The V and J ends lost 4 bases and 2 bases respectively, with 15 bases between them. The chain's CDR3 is CASSPANGPNTEAFF. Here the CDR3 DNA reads TGTGCCAGCAGCCCCGCAAACGGGCCAAACACTGAAGCTTTCTTT.

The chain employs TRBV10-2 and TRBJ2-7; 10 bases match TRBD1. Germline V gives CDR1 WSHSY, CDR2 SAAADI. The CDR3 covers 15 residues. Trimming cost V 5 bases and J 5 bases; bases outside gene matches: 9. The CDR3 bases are TGCGCCAGCAGTCCAAGGACAGGGGGAATCAACGAGCAGTACTTC. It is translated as CASSPRTGGINEQYF.

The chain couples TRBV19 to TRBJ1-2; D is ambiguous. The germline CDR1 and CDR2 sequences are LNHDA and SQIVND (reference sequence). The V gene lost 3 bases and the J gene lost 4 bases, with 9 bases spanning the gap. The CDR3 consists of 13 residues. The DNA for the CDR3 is TGTGCCAGTAGTATCGAGCGGTTCTATGGCTACACCTTC. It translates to CASSIERFYGYTF.

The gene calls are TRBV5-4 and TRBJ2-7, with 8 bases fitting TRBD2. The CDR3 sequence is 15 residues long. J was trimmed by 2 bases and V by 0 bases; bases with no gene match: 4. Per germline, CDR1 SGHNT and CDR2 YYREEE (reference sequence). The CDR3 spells CASSLAGLATYEQYF. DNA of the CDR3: TGTGCCAGCAGCTTGGCCGGACTAGCTACCTACGAGCAGTACTTC.

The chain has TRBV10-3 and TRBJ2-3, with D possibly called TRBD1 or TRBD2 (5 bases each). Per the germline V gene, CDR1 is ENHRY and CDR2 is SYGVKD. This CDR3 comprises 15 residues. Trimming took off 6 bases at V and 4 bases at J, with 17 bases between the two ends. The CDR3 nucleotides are TGTGCCATCAGGGACCGGGACCGAGGCGCAGATACGCAGTATTTT. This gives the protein CAIRDRDRGADTQYF.

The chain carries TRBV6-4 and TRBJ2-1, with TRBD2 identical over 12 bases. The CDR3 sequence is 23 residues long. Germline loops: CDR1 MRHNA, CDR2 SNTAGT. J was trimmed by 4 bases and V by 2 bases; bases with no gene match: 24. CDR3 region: CASSDTNPGTSGPYARDYNEQFF. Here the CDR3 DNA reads TGTGCCAGCAGTGACACGAACCCCGGGACTAGCGGGCCATATGCCCGAGATTACAATGAGCAGTTCTTC.

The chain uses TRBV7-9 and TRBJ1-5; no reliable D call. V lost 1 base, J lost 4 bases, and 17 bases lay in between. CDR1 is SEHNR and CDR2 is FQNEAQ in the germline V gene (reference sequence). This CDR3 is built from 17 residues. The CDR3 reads CASSLGDAGRQNQPQHF. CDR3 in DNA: TGTGCCAGCAGCTTAGGAGATGCTGGACGGCAGAATCAGCCCCAGCATTTT.

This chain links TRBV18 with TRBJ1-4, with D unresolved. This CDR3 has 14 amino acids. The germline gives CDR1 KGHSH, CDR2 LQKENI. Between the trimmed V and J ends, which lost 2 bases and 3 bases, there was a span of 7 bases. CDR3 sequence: CASSPMGSNEKLFF. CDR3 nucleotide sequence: TGTGCCAGCTCACCAATGGGTTCTAATGAAAAACTGTTTTTT.

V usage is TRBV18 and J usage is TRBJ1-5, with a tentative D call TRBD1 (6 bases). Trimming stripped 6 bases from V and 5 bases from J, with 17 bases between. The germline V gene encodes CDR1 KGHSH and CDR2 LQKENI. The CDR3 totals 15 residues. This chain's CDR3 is CASSPNTGGHQPQHF. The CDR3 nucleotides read TGTGCCAGCTCGCCTAACACGGGGGGGCATCAGCCCCAGCATTTT.

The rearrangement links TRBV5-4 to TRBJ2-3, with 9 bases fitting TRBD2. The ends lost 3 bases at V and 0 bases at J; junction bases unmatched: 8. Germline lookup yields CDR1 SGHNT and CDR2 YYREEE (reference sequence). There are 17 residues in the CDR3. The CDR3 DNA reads TGTGCCAGCAGCTATCTAGCGGGACTATTAAGCACAGATACGCAGTATTTT. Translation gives CASSYLAGLLSTDTQYF.

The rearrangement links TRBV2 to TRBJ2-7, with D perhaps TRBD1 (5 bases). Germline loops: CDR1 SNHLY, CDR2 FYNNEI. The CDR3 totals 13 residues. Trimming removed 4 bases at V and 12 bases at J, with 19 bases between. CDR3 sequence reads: CASSGQPDSPRYF. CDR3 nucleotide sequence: TGTGCCAGCAGTGGCCAACCAGACAGCCCCCGGTACTTC.

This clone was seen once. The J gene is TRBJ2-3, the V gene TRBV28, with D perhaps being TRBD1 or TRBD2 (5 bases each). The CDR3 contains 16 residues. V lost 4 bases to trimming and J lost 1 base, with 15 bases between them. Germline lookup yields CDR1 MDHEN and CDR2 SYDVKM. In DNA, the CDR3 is TGTGCCAGCAGTTCCTCCGGGACCGTTGGCACAGATACGCAGTATTTT. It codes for CASSSSGTVGTDTQYF.

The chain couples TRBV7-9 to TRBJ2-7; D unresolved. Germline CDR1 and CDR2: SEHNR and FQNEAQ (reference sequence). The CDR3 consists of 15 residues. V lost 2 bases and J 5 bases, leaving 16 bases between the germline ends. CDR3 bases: TGTGCCAGCAGCTTACTGGGAAATAGCAAAAACGAGCAGTACTTC. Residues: CASSLLGNSKNEQYF.

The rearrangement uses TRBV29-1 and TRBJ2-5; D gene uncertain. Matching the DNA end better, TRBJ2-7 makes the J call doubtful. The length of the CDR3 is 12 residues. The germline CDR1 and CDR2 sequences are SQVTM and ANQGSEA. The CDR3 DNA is TGCAGCGTTCATACAGAAGACTACGAGCAGTACTTC. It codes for CSVHTEDYEQYF.

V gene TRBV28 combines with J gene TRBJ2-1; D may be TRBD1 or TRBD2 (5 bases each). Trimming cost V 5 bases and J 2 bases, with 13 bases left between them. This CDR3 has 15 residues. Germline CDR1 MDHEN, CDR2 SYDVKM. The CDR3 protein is CASSPLGAPYNEQFF. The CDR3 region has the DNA TGTGCCAGCAGTCCCCTCGGGGCCCCCTACAATGAGCAGTTCTTC.

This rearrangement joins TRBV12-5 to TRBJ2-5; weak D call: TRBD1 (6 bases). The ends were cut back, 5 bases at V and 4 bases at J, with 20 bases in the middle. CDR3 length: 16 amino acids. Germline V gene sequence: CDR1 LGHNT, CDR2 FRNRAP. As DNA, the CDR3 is TGTGCTAGTGGTGGGTCGACAGGATTTATGGGAGAGACCCAGTACTTC. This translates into CASGGSTGFMGETQYF.

CDR3 nucleotide sequence: TGTGCCAGCAGCTTGGCTGCTAGCGGGATAGTCGAGCAGTACTTC. It yields the protein CASSLAASGIVEQYF. The rearrangement uses TRBV5-4 and TRBJ2-7; 9 nucleotides line up with TRBD2. The CDR3 runs to 15 residues. Germline V gene lookup returns CDR1 SGHNT and CDR2 YYREEE (reference sequence). With 0 bases clipped from V and 6 bases from J, the junction kept 7 bases outside the gene matches.